The 18 T cell receptor beta chains listed next were all sequenced from one sample in a study of early T cells in non-severe SARS-CoV-2 infection. TCRdb analysed the 5' RACE reads with MiXCR anew, one entry per CDR3 protein. The sample lists about 64,000 distinct CDR3 sequences; 10% to 15% were seen once. This sample comprised whole blood, obtained at baseline. The receptor set was obtained from an adult who was a healthcare worker with PCR-confirmed SARS-CoV-2 infection or an uninfected control (not recorded which).

Details on this clonotype: At one end the junction does not follow the germline gene, possibly because of a read error. The chain recombines TRBV5-1 with TRBJ1-4; D gene ambiguous. This CDR3 comprises 15 residues. Germline V gene data show CDR1 as SGHRS and CDR2 as YFSETQ. DNA of the CDR3: TGCGCCAGCAGATTGGAGGAGGCAACTAATGAAAAACTGTTTTTT. It encodes CASRLEEATNEKLFF.

This clonotype was picked up a small number of times. V and J are TRBV12-3 or TRBV12-4 and TRBJ1-1; D gene unclear. V was pared by 7 bases and J by 9 bases, with 18 bases between. The CDR3 runs to 13 residues. This CDR3 reads CASKNDDTSKAFF. CDR3 in DNA: TGTGCCAGCAAAAACGATGACACCTCCAAAGCTTTCTTT.

The chain joins TRBV19 to TRBJ2-1; 7 bases agree with TRBD2. This CDR3 is built from 16 residues. CDR1 LNHDA and CDR2 SQIVND come from the germline V gene (reference sequence). V shed 1 base and J 4 bases; nucleotides not matched to a gene: 7. The CDR3 spells CASSIASAGVYNEQFF. In nucleotides, the CDR3 is TGTGCCAGTAGTATAGCCTCGGCGGGAGTGTACAATGAGCAGTTCTTC.

This clonotype has just a few counts. The chain combines TRBV4-1 with TRBJ2-2; 7 bases are a match to TRBD2. V lost 0 bases and J lost 5; bases outside the gene matches: 6. CDR1 and CDR2 (germline): MGHRA, YSYEKL. The CDR3 consists of 16 residues. The CDR3 reads CASSQEWAGVTGELFF. The CDR3 nucleotides read TGCGCCAGCAGCCAAGAATGGGCGGGGGTTACCGGGGAGCTGTTTTTT.

The chain joins TRBV29-1 to TRBJ2-1; D is unresolved. This CDR3 is 10 amino acids long. Trimming pared 7 bases from V and 9 bases from J, leaving 10 bases between. Germline CDR1 and CDR2: SQVTM and ANQGSEA. CDR3 coding DNA: TGCAGCGCCCCTTTAGGTGAGCAGTTCTTC. Translated: CSAPLGEQFF.

This clonotype was detected only a few times. This chain joins TRBV29-1 and TRBJ1-1; D remains ambiguous. V lost 4 bases to trimming and J lost 1 base, with 13 bases between them. The CDR3 contains 14 residues. Per germline, CDR1 SQVTM and CDR2 ANQGSEA. The CDR3 sequence: CSVAESQRNTEAFF. CDR3 bases: TGCAGCGTTGCGGAGTCGCAGAGGAACACTGAAGCTTTCTTT.

There are a few counts of this clonotype. The chain combines TRBV5-1 with TRBJ2-6, with D uncertain. The CDR3 consists of 17 residues. V gave up 4 bases and J gave up 0 bases, with 14 bases separating them. Germline V gives CDR1 SGHRS, CDR2 YFSETQ. The CDR3 protein is CASSPNGRTSGANVLTF. In DNA form, the CDR3 reads TGCGCCAGCAGCCCTAATGGACGGACCTCTGGGGCCAACGTCCTGACTTTC.

The V and J genes are TRBV11-2 and TRBJ1-4; weak D call: TRBD1 (5 bases). The CDR3 is 20 residues long. The germline V gene encodes CDR1 SGHAT and CDR2 FQNNGV. V lost 5 bases, J lost 2 bases, and 27 bases lay in between. This chain's CDR3 is CASSLRTTQLYRNTNEKLFF. The CDR3 coding sequence is TGTGCCAGCAGCCTTAGAACTACTCAACTATACAGGAACACTAATGAAAAACTGTTTTTT.

The rearrangement joins TRBV6-5 to TRBJ2-7, with 9 bases that match TRBD2. The CDR3 length is 17 residues. Per germline, CDR1 MNHEY and CDR2 SVGAGI. The J segment lost 4 bases and the V segment lost 0 bases, leaving 10 bases of the junction unmatched. The CDR3 loop reads CASSYSLSSSGSYEQYF. CDR3 nucleotide sequence: TGTGCCAGCAGTTACTCGCTCAGTAGTAGCGGGAGTTACGAGCAGTACTTC.

This clonotype appeared many times. The chain carries TRBV2 and TRBJ2-3; D unclear. Germline V gene lookup returns CDR1 SNHLY and CDR2 FYNNEI. CDR3 size: 10 residues. Trimming took 8 bases from V and 6 from J, leaving 6 bases between them. The CDR3 DNA reads as TGTGCCAGCGGAGAGGATACGCAGTATTTT. Translation: CASGEDTQYF. The full variable domain, with the rest looked up from reference TRBV2 and TRBJ2-3, is EPEVTQTPSHQVTQMGQEVILRCVPISNHLYFYWYRQILGQKVEFLVSFYNNEISEKSEIFDDQFSVERPDGSNFTLKIRSTKLEDSAMYFCASGEDTQYFGPGTRLTVL.

The chain carries TRBV10-2 and TRBJ2-7; no firm D call. The CDR3 covers 13 residues. Between the trimmed V and J ends, which lost 1 base and 5 bases, there was a span of 9 bases. Germline V gives CDR1 WSHSY, CDR2 SAAADI. CDR3 protein: CASSEFIYDEQYF. The CDR3 coding sequence is TGCGCCAGCAGTGAGTTTATCTACGACGAGCAGTACTTC.

The J gene is TRBJ1-3, the V gene TRBV6-5; D gene unclear. CDR3 size: 12 residues. Germline V CDR1 and CDR2: MNHEY, SVGAGI. V was trimmed by 8 bases and J by 4 bases, leaving 9 bases between them. The CDR3 DNA reads TGTGCCAGCCACAACTCCGGAAACACCATATATTTT. As protein: CASHNSGNTIYF.

V is TRBV12-3 or TRBV12-4 and J is TRBJ1-1; 11 bases line up with TRBD1. The CDR3 has 16 residues. V lost 3 bases and J lost 6; bases outside the gene matches: 9. The CDR3 DNA sequence: TGTGCCAGCAGTTTCATTCGGGGACAGGGGGGAGCTGAAGCTTTCTTT. Protein: CASSFIRGQGGAEAFF.

The chain combines TRBV28 with TRBJ2-7; 12 bases agree with TRBD2. In germline, CDR1 is MDHEN, CDR2 SYDVKM. This CDR3 has 14 amino acids. V dropped 4 bases and J dropped 6; count of bases not matched to a gene: 4. This CDR3 is CASSSTSGSPEQYF. In DNA form, the CDR3 reads TGTGCCAGCAGTTCGACTAGCGGGAGTCCCGAGCAGTACTTC.

The V call is TRBV4-3, the J call TRBJ2-1; 14 bases map to TRBD2. The CDR3 loop spans 17 amino acids. Germline V gives CDR1 LGHNA, CDR2 YSLEER. The V and J ends lost 4 bases and 5 bases, in that order; junction bases with no gene match: 7. Here the CDR3 DNA reads TGCGCCAGCAGCCCTCGACTAGCGGGAGGGTCCCACAATGAGCAGTTCTTC. This sequence encodes CASSPRLAGGSHNEQFF.

This chain uses TRBV2 with TRBJ2-2; 10 nucleotides match TRBD1. V was clipped by 10 bases and J by 3 bases; unmatched bases: 8. Germline loops: CDR1 SNHLY, CDR2 FYNNEI. The CDR3 is 15 residues long. The CDR3 region has the DNA TGTGCCACCTCCCGGGGACAGGGGTACACCGGGGAGCTGTTTTTT. Amino acid sequence: CATSRGQGYTGELFF.

This clonotype was detected many times. This chain connects TRBV27 to TRBJ2-1, with 11 bases identical to TRBD2. The CDR3 runs 15 residues. Trimming removed 6 bases from V and 10 bases from J; junction bases left unmatched: 11. From germline, CDR1 is MNHEY and CDR2 SMNVEV (reference sequence). The CDR3 protein is CASRSGSGGAREQFF. The CDR3 DNA follows: TGTGCCAGCAGGTCGGGTAGCGGGGGGGCAAGGGAGCAGTTCTTC.

A few counts support this clonotype. This chain links TRBV28 with TRBJ2-3; possible D gene TRBD1, 6 bases. This CDR3 contains 15 residues. The V end lost 2 bases, the J end lost 8 bases, and 17 bases lay between the germline ends. The germline V gene has CDR1 MDHEN and CDR2 SYDVKM. For the CDR3, the DNA is TGTGCCAGCAGTTTACTTTGGCAGGGGTTAGGTACGCAGTATTTT. It codes for CASSLLWQGLGTQYF.